One and the same sample provided the 27 T cell receptor beta chains below, sequenced in a study of blood T cell repertoires in COVID-19. TCRdb's copy holds only in-frame clones and misses some; the assay was immunoSEQ multiplex PCR. This sample yields about 280,000 clones, of which roughly 90% are seen a single time; around 0.92% belongs to the top ten. Specimen: PBMCs or T cells enriched from blood (not recorded which). The receptors were sampled from a woman aged 25 to 39 who had recovered from COVID-19.

This chain uses TRBV27 with TRBJ1-5; D not resolved. The CDR3 has 15 residues. Germline V CDR1 and CDR2: MNHEY, SMNVEV (reference sequence). V was cut by 3 bases and J by 2 bases, with 11 bases left in between. CDR3 region: CASSLSGVRNQPQHF. The DNA of the CDR3 is TGTGCCAGCAGTTTGTCCGGGGTGCGCAATCAGCCCCAGCATTTT.

The rearrangement uses TRBV27 and TRBJ2-2; 7 nucleotides match TRBD1. The CDR3 contains 14 residues. The ends lost 6 bases at V and 6 bases at J; junction bases unmatched: 7. The germline CDR1 and CDR2 sequences are MNHEY and SMNVEV (reference sequence). The CDR3 sequence is CASSLLQGSGELFF. CDR3 bases: TGTGCCAGCAGCCTCCTACAGGGGTCCGGGGAGCTGTTTTTT.

The chain combines TRBV6-6 with TRBJ1-5; 9 nucleotides align to TRBD1. Germline values: CDR1 MNHNY, CDR2 SVGAGI (reference sequence). Losses at the gene ends were 4 bases for V and 7 bases for J; bases not matched to a gene: 11. The CDR3 length is 16 residues. The DNA for the CDR3 is TGTGCCAGCAGTTTGGGGACAGGGCATCTATCCCAGCCCCAGCATTTT. Its protein product is CASSLGTGHLSQPQHF.

In its sample, this clone was seen once. The CDR3 DNA reads as TGTGCCAGCAGCGTAGACAGGGGGTTAGTCGGGGAGCTGTTTTTT. Its protein product is CASSVDRGLVGELFF. The chain combines TRBV9 with TRBJ2-2; 8 positions agree with TRBD1. From germline, CDR1 is SGDLS and CDR2 YYNGEE. V was clipped by 0 bases and J by 7 bases; unmatched bases: 5. The CDR3 extends over 15 amino acids. Together with reference TRBV9 and TRBJ2-2, the CDR3 gives the full variable domain: DSGVTQTPKHLITATGQRVTLRCSPRSGDLSVYWYQQSLDQGLQFLIQYYNGEERAKGNILERFSAQQFPDLHSELNLSSLELGDSALYFCASSVDRGLVGELFFGEGSRLTVL.

This sequence joins TRBV19 and TRBJ1-5; D is uncertain. Germline CDR1 reads LNHDA; CDR2 reads SQIVND (reference sequence). The CDR3 length is 13 residues. V was pared by 5 bases and J by 7 bases, with 12 bases between. CDR3 amino acids: CASSLGREQPQHF. The DNA for the CDR3 is TGTGCCAGTAGTCTGGGGAGAGAACAGCCCCAGCATTTT.

The rearrangement joins TRBV3-1 (or the pseudogene TRBV3-2) to TRBJ2-3; D is ambiguous. Trimming left V 0 bases short and J 5 bases short, with 9 bases between. The CDR3 extends over 14 amino acids. Germline V gene data show CDR1 as LGHDT and CDR2 as YNNKEL (reference sequence). The CDR3 nucleotides read TGTGCCAGCAGCCAAGACAGGTTCGGAGATACGCAGTATTTT. It specifies CASSQDRFGDTQYF.

In regard to this clone: One end of the junction varies from germline; a read error may be responsible. The chain links TRBV7-7 to TRBJ2-6; a possible D gene is TRBD2 (5 bases). CDR1 is SSHAT, CDR2 FNYEAQ, per germline (reference sequence). The CDR3 sequence is 15 residues long. The CDR3 loop reads CASSLGSSGANVLTF. CDR3 bases: TGTGCTAGCAGCTTGGGGAGCTCTGGGGCCAACGTCCTGACTTTC.

Only a few counts were recorded for this clone. The V gene is TRBV4-1, the J gene TRBJ1-4; the match to TRBD1 covers 7 bases. Germline trimming cut 3 bases from V and 0 bases from J; bases unmatched to any gene: 4. The germline gives CDR1 MGHRA, CDR2 YSYEKL. This CDR3 has 16 residues. The DNA of the CDR3 is TGCGCCAGCAGCCATGACAGGGACGCAACTAATGAAAAACTGTTTTTT. Translating gives CASSHDRDATNEKLFF.

This clone turned up a few times. This chain links TRBV6-6 with TRBJ2-1; D perhaps matches TRBD2 (6 bases). The V end lost 5 bases, the J end lost 4 bases, and 24 bases lay between the germline ends. Germline CDR1 and CDR2: MNHNY and SVGAGI (reference sequence). The CDR3 spans 18 residues. CDR3 protein: CASSPSSSGGLRYNEQFF. The CDR3 region has the DNA TGTGCCAGCAGTCCTAGTAGCAGCGGAGGGTTGAGATACAATGAGCAGTTCTTC.

The V call is TRBV9, the J call TRBJ2-5; 11 bases align to TRBD2. Germline V lookup: CDR1 SGDLS, CDR2 YYNGEE. V lost 1 base, J lost 2 bases, and 4 bases stayed unmatched. The CDR3 extends over 16 amino acids. CDR3 loop: CASSVLAGGLQETQYF. CDR3 bases: TGTGCCAGCAGCGTATTAGCGGGGGGGCTTCAAGAGACCCAGTACTTC.

The chain links TRBV18 to TRBJ1-4; the match to TRBD1 covers 7 bases. With 3 bases clipped from V and 5 bases from J, the junction kept 3 bases outside the gene matches. Germline-derived CDR1 and CDR2 are KGHSH and LQKENI. The CDR3 totals 14 residues. This CDR3 is CASSPTGRNEKLFF. DNA of the CDR3: TGTGCCAGCTCACCGACAGGGAGAAATGAAAAACTGTTTTTT.

The chain is built from TRBV11-1 and TRBJ2-3; no definite D call. The germline CDR1 and CDR2 sequences are SGHAT and FQDESV (reference sequence). CDR3 length equals 16 residues. V dropped 5 bases and J dropped 2 bases, with 17 bases sitting between them. The CDR3 sequence: CASSPLIPNPTDTQYF. The CDR3 DNA follows: TGTGCCAGCAGCCCACTGATCCCCAATCCCACAGATACGCAGTATTTT.

The chain recombines TRBV7-2 with TRBJ1-5; D is perhaps TRBD1 (5 bases). This CDR3 comprises 14 residues. Germline values: CDR1 SGHTA, CDR2 FQGNSA. Deletions cut 5 bases from V and 9 bases from J, with 17 bases between. CDR3 amino acids: CASSPSTGSRPQHF. The DNA of the CDR3 is TGTGCCAGCAGCCCATCCACAGGTTCGAGGCCCCAGCATTTT.

The chain is built from TRBV29-1 and TRBJ2-1, with unresolved D. This CDR3 is built from 15 residues. V lost 6 bases and J 0 bases, leaving 15 bases between the germline ends. Germline V gene sequence: CDR1 SQVTM, CDR2 ANQGSEA. CDR3 loop: CSVQPSASSYNEQFF. DNA of the CDR3: TGCAGCGTCCAACCGTCAGCGAGCTCCTACAATGAGCAGTTCTTC.

CDR3 bases: TGTGCCAGCAGCTTGGAAGGGGCGCGTCAGCCCCAGCATTTT. Amino acids: CASSLEGARQPQHF. This rearrangement joins TRBV5-8 to TRBJ1-5, with a possible D match to TRBD1 (5 bases). This CDR3 is 14 amino acids long. With 0 bases removed from V and 6 bases from J, the gap between germline ends came to 10 bases. Germline CDR1 is SGHTS and CDR2 is YDEGEE.

This chain links TRBV5-1 with TRBJ2-2, with 10 bases fitting TRBD2. The CDR3 consists of 15 residues. Germline lookup yields CDR1 SGHRS and CDR2 YFSETQ. The junction had 5 bases not matched to a gene; V was cut back by 6 bases and J by 3 bases. The CDR3 protein is CASNPGLADTGELFF. The CDR3 nucleotides read TGCGCCAGCAACCCCGGACTAGCGGACACCGGGGAGCTGTTTTTT.

The CDR3 loop is CASRNPRDRGGGHTEAFF. The CDR3, as DNA: TGTGCCAGCAGAAACCCCCGGGACAGGGGCGGGGGGCACACTGAAGCTTTCTTT. The rearrangement links TRBV28 to TRBJ1-1, with 10 nucleotides matching TRBD1. This CDR3 is 18 amino acids long. The V segment lost 6 bases and the J segment 3 bases; nucleotides outside the gene matches: 16. From germline, CDR1 is MDHEN and CDR2 SYDVKM.

J is TRBJ2-1 and V is TRBV10-3; a possible D gene is TRBD2 (6 bases). The CDR3 covers 14 residues. Looked up from germline, CDR1 is ENHRY and CDR2 is SYGVKD. With 4 bases removed from V and 5 bases from J, the gap between germline ends came to 12 bases. CDR3 sequence reads: CAISGFGGHNEQFF. The CDR3 DNA reads as TGTGCCATCAGTGGTTTCGGGGGACACAATGAGCAGTTCTTC.

A note on this clone: Other DNA sequences within the sample encode an identical CDR3. J is TRBJ1-1 and V is TRBV12-3 or TRBV12-4; D possibly corresponds to TRBD1 (5 bases). V shed 2 bases and J shed 8 bases, with 6 bases lying between them. This CDR3 comprises 11 residues. This chain's CDR3 is CASSLRTEAFF. The CDR3 bases are TGTGCCAGCAGTTTAAGGACAGAAGCTTTCTTT.

The DNA for the CDR3 is TGTGCCAGTAGTATAGAAGACAGGGCTAACTATGGCTACACCTTC. Protein sequence: CASSIEDRANYGYTF. V and J are TRBV19 and TRBJ1-2; 7 nucleotides agree with TRBD1. Trimming removed 0 bases from V and 0 bases from J; junction bases left unmatched: 1. CDR1 is LNHDA and CDR2 is SQIVND in the germline V gene (reference sequence). The length of the CDR3 is 15 residues.

This chain connects TRBV19 to TRBJ1-2; D uncertain. CDR3 length: 14 residues. V was cut by 6 bases and J by 1 base, with 12 bases left in between. The germline CDR1 and CDR2 sequences are LNHDA and SQIVND (reference sequence). CDR3 in amino acids: CASSRLDVNYGYTF. In DNA, the CDR3 is TGTGCCAGTAGCCGACTAGACGTTAACTATGGCTACACCTTC.

The rearrangement joins TRBV24-1 to TRBJ2-4, with D perhaps TRBD1 (6 bases). Trimming shortened V by 10 bases and J by 1 base, and 19 bases separated the two germline ends. This CDR3 has 16 residues. Germline values: CDR1 KGHDR, CDR2 SFDVKD. Written as DNA, the CDR3 is TGTGCCACTCACAGGGTTCTCCGAGAGGCCAAAAACATTCAGTACTTC. It encodes CATHRVLREAKNIQYF.

The gene calls are TRBV27 and TRBJ2-7; 10 positions agree with TRBD2. The CDR3 covers 18 residues. Germline V gene lookup returns CDR1 MNHEY and CDR2 SMNVEV (reference sequence). V lost 1 base to trimming and J lost 5 bases; unmatched junction nucleotides: 14. The CDR3 protein is CASSLWAGGLAGEHEQYF. The CDR3 DNA reads as TGTGCCAGCAGTTTATGGGCTGGTGGGCTAGCGGGAGAACACGAGCAGTACTTC.

V usage is TRBV29-1 and J usage is TRBJ1-1; 7 bases map to TRBD1. After removal of 4 bases from V and 11 bases from J, the junction contained 19 bases not matched to a gene. The CDR3 has 15 residues. Germline CDR1 reads SQVTM; CDR2 reads ANQGSEA. CDR3: CSVVYKGRDRVKAFF. CDR3 coding DNA: TGCAGCGTTGTGTACAAGGGGCGAGACAGGGTTAAGGCTTTCTTT.

This clone came up once. The chain uses TRBV28 and TRBJ2-1; TRBD2 agrees at 12 bases. Germline CDR1 reads MDHEN; CDR2 reads SYDVKM. The CDR3 has 15 residues. V dropped 4 bases and J dropped 7; count of bases not matched to a gene: 5. CDR3 amino acids: CASSSPGLAGNEQFF. The CDR3 nucleotides are TGTGCCAGCAGTTCACCGGGACTAGCGGGTAATGAGCAGTTCTTC.

This chain joins TRBV29-1 and TRBJ2-2; TRBD1 is a possible D gene (5 bases). CDR3 length: 15 amino acids. Trimming left V 3 bases short and J 3 bases short, with 14 bases between. CDR1 and CDR2 (germline): SQVTM, ANQGSEA. The CDR3 DNA sequence: TGCAGCGTTGAGATCCAGGGTTGGTACACCGGGGAGCTGTTTTTT. Protein: CSVEIQGWYTGELFF.

The genes are TRBV28 and TRBJ2-7; TRBD2 is a possible D gene (5 bases). Germline CDR1 is MDHEN and CDR2 is SYDVKM. Trimming removed 7 bases at V and 0 bases at J, with 13 bases between. The CDR3 runs to 14 residues. CDR3 bases: TGTGCCAGCAAGGTAGCGAAGAGCTCCTACGAGCAGTACTTC. The encoded protein is CASKVAKSSYEQYF.